The 27 T cell receptor beta chains in this list originate from one sample, sequenced in a study of T cell responses to AZD1222 COVID-19 vaccine. Clones were sequenced by immunoSEQ multiplex PCR, and TCRdb holds only the in-frame ones, with some missing. The table lists approximately 50,000 clones, more than 80% of them singletons. The sample in question was peripheral blood, obtained on day 0 of MenACWY control vaccination. The receptors here all came from an adult in good health.

J is TRBJ1-2 and V is TRBV20-1; no definite D call. The V gene lost 4 bases and the J gene lost 2 bases, with 5 bases spanning the gap. Germline V gives CDR1 DFQATT, CDR2 SNEGSKA (reference sequence). CDR3 length equals 11 residues. The CDR3 DNA follows: TGCAGTGCTACAGAGAACTATGGCTACACCTTC. This gives the protein CSATENYGYTF.

This chain links TRBV5-1 with TRBJ2-2; D is ambiguous. The CDR3 has 13 amino acids. CDR1 is SGHRS, CDR2 YFSETQ, per germline. The V gene lost 0 bases and the J gene lost 2 bases, with 2 bases spanning the gap. The CDR3 sequence is CASSLGNTGELFF. DNA for the CDR3: TGCGCCAGCAGCTTGGGAAACACCGGGGAGCTGTTTTTT.

V and J are TRBV27 and TRBJ2-1; TRBD2 matches 11 bases. With V trimmed by 5 bases and J by 3 bases, 3 bases remained unmatched. The CDR3 runs to 15 residues. Germline V gives CDR1 MNHEY, CDR2 SMNVEV (reference sequence). The DNA of the CDR3 is TGTGCCAGCAGTCTAGCGGGAGGCGTCTACAATGAGCAGTTCTTC. Protein: CASSLAGGVYNEQFF.

This clone showed up just once. The chain employs TRBV27 and TRBJ2-1; the match to TRBD2 covers 7 bases. This CDR3 contains 14 residues. V was pared by 2 bases and J by 9 bases, with 7 bases of the junction left unmatched. Per germline, CDR1 MNHEY and CDR2 SMNVEV (reference sequence). The CDR3 loop reads CASSLVREVGEQFF. The CDR3 coding sequence is TGTGCCAGCAGTTTAGTTCGGGAGGTCGGTGAGCAGTTCTTC.

V is TRBV3-1 (or the pseudogene TRBV3-2) and J is TRBJ1-4; D call uncertain. Germline CDR1 reads LGHDT; CDR2 reads YNNKEL (reference sequence). Between the trimmed V and J ends, which lost 0 bases and 12 bases, there was a span of 8 bases. The length of the CDR3 is 12 residues. In DNA, the CDR3 is TGTGCCAGCAGCCAAGAGTTAGGAGAACTGTTTTTT. Its translation: CASSQELGELFF.

This clone was detected only once. The CDR3 coding sequence is TGTGCCAGCAGTGAATGGGGGGCGCGGGAGACCCAGTACTTC. Encoded protein: CASSEWGARETQYF. The chain combines TRBV2 with TRBJ2-5; D assignment may be TRBD1 or TRBD2 (6 bases each). The V gene lost 2 bases and the J gene lost 5 bases, with 12 bases spanning the gap. Germline lookup yields CDR1 SNHLY and CDR2 FYNNEI. There are 14 residues in the CDR3. The full variable domain, rest sourced from reference TRBV2 and TRBJ2-5, is EPEVTQTPSHQVTQMGQEVILRCVPISNHLYFYWYRQILGQKVEFLVSFYNNEISEKSEIFDDQFSVERPDGSNFTLKIRSTKLEDSAMYFCASSEWGARETQYFGPGTRLLVL.

The chain recombines TRBV10-1 with TRBJ2-5, with unresolved D. CDR1 is WNHNN, CDR2 SYGVQD, per germline (reference sequence). The germline V and J ends were trimmed by 6 bases and 2 bases, with 13 bases remaining between them. The CDR3 covers 14 residues. CDR3 DNA sequence: TGCGCCAGCAGGAGGTCGGAAACTCAAGAGACCCAGTACTTC. Translating it yields CASRRSETQETQYF.

The chain employs TRBV2 and TRBJ2-1; 10 bases fit TRBD1. Germline-derived CDR1 and CDR2 are SNHLY and FYNNEI. V lost 6 bases to trimming and J lost 4 bases; unmatched junction nucleotides: 3. This CDR3 has 14 amino acids. CDR3 nucleotide sequence: TGTGCCAGCAGAGACAGGGGGCGTTACAATGAGCAGTTCTTC. Protein: CASRDRGRYNEQFF.

The chain couples TRBV7-6 to TRBJ2-7; 7 bases are shared with TRBD1. The CDR3 totals 14 residues. After removal of 5 bases from V and 1 base from J, the junction contained 5 bases not matched to a gene. Germline V CDR1 and CDR2: SGHVS, FNYEAQ. CDR3 region: CASSRMTGSYEQYF. In nucleotides, the CDR3 is TGTGCCAGCAGCCGCATGACAGGGTCCTACGAGCAGTACTTC.

V usage is TRBV7-3 and J usage is TRBJ1-2; TRBD1 might be the D (6 bases). This CDR3 region has 13 residues. In germline, CDR1 is SGHTA, CDR2 FQGTGA. V was cut by 0 bases and J by 7 bases, with 9 bases left in between. The CDR3, as DNA: TGTGCCAGCAGCTTAACGCAAGGGGGTGGCTACACCTTC. Translating it yields CASSLTQGGGYTF.

This clone was counted a single time. The chain carries TRBV18 and TRBJ1-1; D might be TRBD1 (6 bases). CDR3 length: 12 amino acids. V lost 4 bases and J 7 bases, leaving 10 bases between the germline ends. CDR1 and CDR2 from the germline V gene are KGHSH and LQKENI. The CDR3 nucleotides read TGTGCCAGCTCACTCAACAGGGATGAAGCTTTCTTT. This gives the protein CASSLNRDEAFF.

The chain is built from TRBV6-6 and TRBJ1-2; TRBD1 agrees at 8 bases. Trimming at V came to 10 bases and at J to 6 bases, leaving 4 bases not matched to a gene. The CDR3 sequence is 11 residues long. The germline CDR1 and CDR2 sequences are MNHNY and SVGAGI (reference sequence). CDR3 sequence (DNA): TGTGCCATCCGGACAGGGAATGGCTACACCTTC. This sequence encodes CAIRTGNGYTF.

The chain couples TRBV9 to TRBJ2-1, with D uncertain. The V gene lost 3 bases and the J gene lost 5 bases, with 3 bases spanning the gap. The CDR3 consists of 11 residues. CDR1 is SGDLS, CDR2 YYNGEE, per germline. The CDR3 DNA is TGTGCCAGCAGCGCGGACAATGAGCAGTTCTTC. Its translation: CASSADNEQFF.

V is TRBV18 and J is TRBJ2-1, with TRBD2 identical over 15 bases. J gave up 8 bases and V 2 bases, and 4 bases lay outside the gene matches. Germline V CDR1 and CDR2: KGHSH, LQKENI. The CDR3 runs to 16 residues. CDR3 bases: TGTGCCAGCTCACCAAGGACTAGCGGGAGGGTTGATGAGCAGTTCTTC. It yields the protein CASSPRTSGRVDEQFF.

This clone was counted only a few times. The chain recombines TRBV27 with TRBJ1-3; tentative D call: TRBD1 (6 bases). This CDR3 has 14 residues. Trimming removed 3 bases at V and 4 bases at J, with 10 bases between. Germline V gene data show CDR1 as MNHEY and CDR2 as SMNVEV (reference sequence). This CDR3 reads CASSLLGAGNTIYF. The CDR3 nucleotides are TGTGCCAGCAGTTTGCTGGGGGCGGGAAACACCATATATTTT.

CDR3 loop: CATSRGTSGRAVDNEQFF. The CDR3, as DNA: TGTGCCACCAGCAGGGGGACTAGCGGGAGGGCCGTCGACAATGAGCAGTTCTTC. The V and J genes are TRBV15 and TRBJ2-1; 16 bases match TRBD2. The trim removed 3 bases at V and 5 bases at J, leaving 7 bases unmatched. Germline CDR1 LNHNV, CDR2 YYDKDF (reference sequence). This CDR3 spans 18 amino acids.

This clone was picked up one time. Compared with germline, one end of the junction differs, possibly owing to a read error. In DNA form, the CDR3 reads TGTGCTAGCAGCCCCGGATGGGCAGGGGCGATCACCGGGGAGCTGTTTTTT. Translation: CASSPGWAGAITGELFF. The chain recombines TRBV7-7 with TRBJ2-2, with a tentative D call TRBD1 (6 bases). The germline V gene encodes CDR1 SSHAT and CDR2 FNYEAQ (reference sequence). CDR3 length: 17 amino acids.

The CDR3 protein is CASSLGLAEGYEQYF. The DNA for the CDR3 is TGTGCCAGCAGCTTGGGGCTAGCGGAAGGCTACGAGCAGTACTTC. The V and J genes are TRBV5-4 and TRBJ2-7; TRBD2 matches at 7 bases. The CDR3 consists of 15 residues. In germline, CDR1 is SGHNT, CDR2 YYREEE (reference sequence). The V and J ends lost 0 bases and 3 bases, in that order; junction bases with no gene match: 6.

This clone is deemed large. The genes are TRBV3-1 (or the pseudogene TRBV3-2) and TRBJ2-1; 14 bases line up with TRBD2. Germline trimming cut 3 bases from V and 3 bases from J; bases unmatched to any gene: 7. Germline loops: CDR1 LGHDT, CDR2 YNNKEL (reference sequence). The CDR3 is 18 residues long. Here the CDR3 DNA reads TGTGCCAGCAGCCATGAGAGGACTAGCGGGAGGAGCTACAATGAGCAGTTCTTC. Its translation is CASSHERTSGRSYNEQFF.

In this sample, this clone turned up a few times. The chain uses TRBV29-1 and TRBJ1-1; possibly TRBD1 for D (6 bases). The CDR3 contains 14 residues. The germline V gene has CDR1 SQVTM and CDR2 ANQGSEA. With 8 bases removed from V and 4 bases from J, the gap between germline ends came to 20 bases. In nucleotides, the CDR3 is TGCAGCATCCAATACAGGGCGGGGGGCACTGAAGCTTTCTTT. Translated, it gives CSIQYRAGGTEAFF.

This clone has a single count. The chain employs TRBV5-4 and TRBJ2-7; 9 bases fit TRBD2. Germline V gene sequence: CDR1 SGHNT, CDR2 YYREEE (reference sequence). The V gene end was trimmed by 3 bases and the J gene end by 6 bases; junction bases not matched to a gene: 10. CDR3 size: 15 residues. This chain's CDR3 is CASSSMASGMSEQYF. The DNA for the CDR3 is TGTGCCAGCAGCTCGATGGCTAGCGGGATGAGCGAGCAGTACTTC.

The chain recombines TRBV9 with TRBJ1-4; D perhaps matches TRBD1 (6 bases). V dropped 4 bases and J dropped 6 bases, with 16 bases sitting between them. The CDR3 totals 15 residues. Per germline, CDR1 SGDLS and CDR2 YYNGEE. The CDR3 reads CASSPRWGRDEKLFF. For the CDR3, the DNA is TGTGCCAGCAGCCCCCGTTGGGGGCGGGATGAAAAACTGTTTTTT.

This clone was seen just once. CDR3 in DNA: TGTGCCAGCAGCCGGGACAGGGATTCCTACGAGCAGTACTTC. Translation gives CASSRDRDSYEQYF. The chain is built from TRBV6-5 and TRBJ2-7; 9 bases align to TRBD1. V was clipped by 6 bases and J by 1 base; unmatched bases: 4. CDR1 and CDR2 (germline): MNHEY, SVGAGI. The CDR3 runs to 14 residues.

V and J are TRBV11-2 and TRBJ2-5, with 7 nucleotides matching TRBD1. This CDR3 comprises 17 residues. The ends lost 2 bases at V and 3 bases at J; junction bases unmatched: 12. Germline CDR1 SGHAT, CDR2 FQNNGV. The CDR3 sequence: CASSLYSQGVNEETQYF. CDR3 in DNA: TGTGCCAGCAGCTTATATAGTCAGGGGGTAAACGAAGAGACCCAGTACTTC. The full variable domain, in which reference TRBV11-2 and TRBJ2-5 provide the parts outside the CDR3, is EAGVAQSPRYKIIEKRQSVAFWCNPISGHATLYWYQQILGQGPKLLIQFQNNGVVDDSQLPKDRFSAERLKGVDSTLKIQPAKLEDSAVYLCASSLYSQGVNEETQYFGPGTRLLVL.

The chain combines TRBV29-1 with TRBJ2-1, with 10 bases fitting TRBD1. This CDR3 is 16 amino acids long. CDR1 and CDR2 from the germline V gene are SQVTM and ANQGSEA. Losses at the gene ends were 7 bases for V and 2 bases for J; bases not matched to a gene: 11. CDR3 sequence: CSGKRGGQGPYNEQFF. The DNA of the CDR3 is TGCAGCGGGAAACGGGGGGGACAGGGGCCCTACAATGAGCAGTTCTTC.

The chain recombines TRBV6-5 with TRBJ2-7; 11 nucleotides match TRBD2. The CDR3 is 14 residues long. CDR1 and CDR2 from the germline V gene are MNHEY and SVGAGI. V trimming: 3 bases; J trimming: 5 bases; junction bases outside the gene matches: 3. The CDR3 loop is CASSYLLAGDEQYF. The CDR3 DNA is TGTGCCAGCAGTTATCTACTAGCGGGAGACGAGCAGTACTTC.

This rearrangement joins TRBV3-1 (or the pseudogene TRBV3-2) to TRBJ2-7, with D unclear. Trimming cost V 3 bases and J 3 bases, with 12 bases left between them. The length of the CDR3 is 14 residues. Germline CDR1 and CDR2: LGHDT and YNNKEL (reference sequence). Here the CDR3 reads CASSHLNLRYEQYF. The CDR3 nucleotides read TGTGCCAGCAGCCATCTTAACCTACGCTACGAGCAGTACTTC.